These 32 T cell receptor beta chains were sequenced from one sample in a study of T cells in women clearing cervical HPV infection. Only in-frame clones appear in the TCRdb table, and some are missing; sequencing was by immunoSEQ multiplex PCR. The record lists 9,500 to 15,000 clones, of which the ten most abundant hold 20% to 25%. The sample taken for sequencing was blood buffy coat. These TCRs come from a woman aged 18-70 years with a cervical HPV16 infection that either progressed to CIN3+ or cleared (not recorded which).

A note on this clone: The CDR3 end falls 3 residues outside the read, so it is completed with the germline J gene. The chain recombines TRBV28 with TRBJ1-2, with unresolved D. From germline, CDR1 is MDHEN and CDR2 SYDVKM. CDR3 length: 14 amino acids. The V end lost 5 bases, the J end lost 2 bases, and 12 bases lay between the germline ends. The sequenced part of the CDR3 DNA is TGTGCCAGCAGTGAAACCCTCACAAACTATGGC. Encoded protein: CASSETLTNYG. The full CDR3 protein is CASSETLTNYGYTF.

The chain's CDR3 is CASSLGGLGTDTQYF. Incomplete CDR3 DNA: TGTGCCAGCAGTTTGGGGGGGTTGGGTACAGATACG. J is TRBJ2-3 and V is TRBV27; TRBD2 matches at 7 bases. With the read ending 3 residues before the CDR3 end, the germline J gene is used to fill in that end. The CDR3 contains 15 residues. Germline assignment: CDR1 MNHEY and CDR2 SMNVEV (reference sequence). Trimming cost V 3 bases and J 3 bases; bases outside gene matches: 6.

Comment on this clone: The read ends 3 residues shy of where the CDR3 ends; the end is completed using the germline J gene. The rearrangement links TRBV19 to TRBJ1-2; D is perhaps TRBD1 (6 bases). Per germline, CDR1 LNHDA and CDR2 SQIVND (reference sequence). The CDR3 has 14 residues. The covered CDR3 bases are TGTGCCAGTAGTAATCAACTGACAGGTCATACC. Translated, it gives CASSNQLTGHT. The entire CDR3 protein reads CASSNQLTGHTYTF.

On this clone: The CDR3 end falls 3 residues outside the read, so it is completed with the germline J gene. The V call is TRBV29-1, the J call TRBJ1-2, with 8 bases identical to TRBD1. The CDR3 spans 12 residues. The germline V gene has CDR1 SQVTM and CDR2 ANQGSEA. Unmatched junction bases numbered 5, after V lost 8 bases and J lost 3 bases. CDR3 DNA, as far as it was read: TGCAGCACCGGACAGGGAGACTATGGC. This translates into CSTGQGDYG. The complete CDR3 sequence is CSTGQGDYGYTF.

Regarding this clone: Read coverage stops 3 residues before the CDR3 terminus; the germline J gene supplies the remainder. The rearrangement uses TRBV30 and TRBJ1-5; TRBD1 is a possible D gene (5 bases). The germline CDR1 and CDR2 sequences are GTSNPN and SVGIG (reference sequence). V lost 3 bases and J lost 4, with 13 bases in between. The CDR3 totals 14 residues. CDR3: CAWSVPGGNQPQHF. The covered CDR3 bases are TGTGCCTGGAGCGTCCCGGGGGGAAATCAGCCC.

A word on this clone: The CDR3 end lies 3 residues beyond the end of the read and is filled in from the germline J gene. The V gene is TRBV12-3 or TRBV12-4, the J gene TRBJ2-1, with TRBD2 matching over 8 bases. The J segment lost 6 bases and the V segment lost 6 bases, leaving 7 bases of the junction unmatched. This CDR3 has 14 amino acids. CDR3 in amino acids: CASSPGTRPNEQFF. Partial CDR3 DNA: TGTGCCAGCAGCCCCGGGACTAGGCCCAATGAG.

Regarding this clone: The read ends 3 residues early relative to the CDR3; the germline J gene fills the gap. The chain joins TRBV11-3 to TRBJ1-1; 8 bases align to TRBD1. Germline CDR1 and CDR2: SGHNT and YENEEA. The junction had 1 base not matched to a gene; V was cut back by 4 bases and J by 0 bases. The CDR3 has 14 amino acids. The covered CDR3 bases are TGTGCCAGCAGCTGGGGACAGGTGAACACTGAA. Protein product: CASSWGQVNTE. The full-length CDR3 reads as CASSWGQVNTEAFF.

Remarks on this clone: The read falls 3 residues short of the CDR3 end, and the missing part is taken from the germline J gene. The chain combines TRBV19 with TRBJ2-2; D ambiguous. This CDR3 spans 14 amino acids. V was trimmed by 1 base and J by 2 bases, leaving 5 bases between them. Germline V gene data show CDR1 as LNHDA and CDR2 as SQIVND (reference sequence). CDR3 DNA (partial): TGTGCCAGTAGTATAGTAATCAACACCGGGGAG. Its protein product is CASSIVINTGE. The entire CDR3 is CASSIVINTGELFF.

For this clone: The CDR3 end is not reached by the read, which stops 3 residues before it; the germline J gene fills it in. The chain links TRBV5-6 to TRBJ2-2, with D uncertain. CDR1 and CDR2 (germline): SGHDT, YYEEEE. The ends were cut back, 0 bases at V and 1 base at J, with 7 bases in the middle. The CDR3 is made up of 15 amino acids. The CDR3 DNA, read in part, is TGTGCCAGCAGCTTGGAATCCAGGAACACCGGGGAG. Its translation: CASSLESRNTGE. The full CDR3 reads CASSLESRNTGELFF.

Concerning this clone: The read falls 3 residues short of the CDR3 end, and the missing part is taken from the germline J gene. The chain uses TRBV7-9 and TRBJ2-5; 8 nucleotides line up with TRBD2. CDR1 SEHNR and CDR2 FQNEAQ come from the germline V gene (reference sequence). Unmatched junction bases numbered 5, after V lost 3 bases and J lost 5 bases. The CDR3 extends over 14 amino acids. The CDR3 DNA, read in part, is TGTGCCAGCAGCTTCGGGGGGGCTCAGGAGACC. It translates to CASSFGGAQET. The full CDR3 protein reads CASSFGGAQETQYF. The full variable domain, rest sourced from reference TRBV7-9 and TRBJ2-5, is DTGVSQNPRHKITKRGQNVTFRCDPISEHNRLYWYRQTLGQGPEFLTYFQNEAQLEKSRLLSDRFSAERPKGSFSTLEIQRTEQGDSAMYLCASSFGGAQETQYFGPGTRLLVL.

As concerns this clone: With the read ending 3 residues before the CDR3 end, the germline J gene is used to fill in that end. The gene calls are TRBV2 and TRBJ2-5; no clear D. V was shortened by 7 bases and J by 5 bases, with 11 bases between the two germline ends. Germline CDR1 and CDR2: SNHLY and FYNNEI. The CDR3 runs 12 residues. This chain's CDR3 is CASKDSRETQYF. CDR3 bases read: TGTGCCAGCAAAGATAGCCGTGAGACC.

On this clone itself: The read finishes 3 residues shy of the CDR3 end, and the germline J gene is used to complete it. This chain uses TRBV20-1 with TRBJ1-2; possible D gene TRBD1, 5 bases. CDR1 is DFQATT, CDR2 SNEGSKA, per germline (reference sequence). This CDR3 has 12 residues. V was shortened by 4 bases and J by 4 bases, with 10 bases between the two germline ends. The DNA read from the CDR3 is TGCAGTGCTAAGCAGGGTGTCTATGGC. This translates into CSAKQGVYG. The full CDR3 protein reads CSAKQGVYGYTF.

Note on this clone: Coverage ceases 3 residues before the CDR3 finishes, and the germline J gene fills in the end. This sequence joins TRBV7-9 and TRBJ2-1; 8 bases are shared with TRBD2. This CDR3 is 15 amino acids long. J gave up 7 bases and V 3 bases, and 8 bases lay outside the gene matches. Per germline, CDR1 SEHNR and CDR2 FQNEAQ (reference sequence). CDR3 sequence reads: CASSFSGSGGNEQFF. The covered CDR3 bases are TGTGCCAGCAGCTTCTCAGGGTCGGGGGGGAATGAG.

Worth noting for this clone: Read sequence stops 3 residues before the CDR3 end, and the germline J gene provides the missing end. The genes are TRBV5-1 and TRBJ2-7, with D possibly TRBD1 on 7 matching bases. Trimming took off 0 bases at V and 6 bases at J, with 13 bases between the two ends. In germline, CDR1 is SGHRS, CDR2 YFSETQ. The CDR3 totals 14 residues. This chain's CDR3 is CASSLEAGGFEQYF. The part of the CDR3 DNA that was read is TGCGCCAGCAGCTTGGAGGCAGGGGGGTTCGAG. The full variable domain, with the rest looked up from reference TRBV5-1 and TRBJ2-7, is KAGVTQTPRYLIKTRGQQVTLSCSPISGHRSVSWYQQTPGQGLQFLFEYFSETQRNKGNFPGRFSGRQFSNSRSEMNVSTLELGDSALYLCASSLEAGGFEQYFGPGTRLTVT.

About this clone itself: The observed sequence ends 3 residues before the CDR3 terminus, with the missing tail filled in from the germline J gene. The chain links TRBV24-1 to TRBJ1-2; tentatively, D is TRBD1 (6 bases). V was pared by 9 bases and J by 4 bases, with 14 bases between. Germline-derived CDR1 and CDR2 are KGHDR and SFDVKD. The CDR3 is 13 residues long. CDR3 residues: CATSQGTAYGYTF. The part of the CDR3 DNA that was read is TGTGCCACCTCTCAGGGGACGGCCTATGGC.

This clone is labeled medium-sized based on frequency. The read is 3 residues too short to cover the CDR3 end, so that end is filled in from the germline J gene. The chain couples TRBV29-1 to TRBJ2-3, with D hard to call. The CDR3 is 11 amino acids. Germline V gene data show CDR1 as SQVTM and CDR2 as ANQGSEA. The V end lost 7 bases, the J end lost 5 bases, and 10 bases lay between the germline ends. CDR3 in amino acids: CSAKHRDTQYF. The CDR3 bases that were read are TGCAGCGCCAAACATCGAGATACG.

As to this clone: Read coverage stops 3 residues before the CDR3 terminus; the germline J gene supplies the remainder. This rearrangement joins TRBV5-5 to TRBJ1-6; the match to TRBD1 covers 7 bases. The CDR3 loop spans 14 amino acids. Unmatched junction bases numbered 7, after V lost 4 bases and J lost 9 bases. Germline loops: CDR1 SGHKS, CDR2 YYEKEE (reference sequence). This chain's CDR3 is CASSRTGEASPLHF. CDR3 DNA, as far as it was read: TGTGCCAGCAGCCGCACAGGGGAGGCTTCACCC.

As to this clone: The CDR3 is cut off 3 residues early in the read; its end comes from the germline J gene. The J gene is TRBJ2-5, the V gene TRBV15; D is unclear. The germline V and J ends were trimmed by 6 bases and 5 bases, with 10 bases remaining between them. The CDR3 is 12 residues long. In germline, CDR1 is LNHNV, CDR2 YYDKDF (reference sequence). The CDR3 sequence: CATRGSSETQYF. CDR3 bases read: TGTGCCACCAGGGGCTCCTCGGAGACC. Variable domain in full (rest from reference TRBV15 and TRBJ2-5): DAMVIQNPRYQVTQFGKPVTLSCSQTLNHNVMYWYQQKSSQAPKLLFHYYDKDFNNEADTPDNFQSRRPNTSFCFLDIRSPGLGDTAMYLCATRGSSETQYFGPGTRLLVL.

About this clone: The CDR3 end falls 3 residues outside the read, so it is completed with the germline J gene. The V gene is TRBV12-3 or TRBV12-4, the J gene TRBJ2-1; maybe TRBD1 (6 bases). The V end lost 6 bases, the J end lost 0 bases, and 12 bases lay between the germline ends. The CDR3 has 15 amino acids. The CDR3 sequence: CASSTDRTSYNEQFF. The covered CDR3 bases are TGTGCCAGCAGCACGGACAGAACCTCCTACAATGAG.

About this clone itself: The read gets to within 3 residues of the CDR3 end, and the germline J gene fills in the rest. The chain links TRBV30 to TRBJ2-7, with D perhaps TRBD1 (6 bases). Per germline, CDR1 GTSNPN and CDR2 SVGIG (reference sequence). The CDR3 totals 12 residues. The ends were cut back, 4 bases at V and 6 bases at J, with 13 bases in the middle. CDR3 DNA, as far as it was read: TGTGCCTGGAACCGGGACAATCCCGAG. Translation: CAWNRDNPE. The whole CDR3 sequence reads CAWNRDNPEQYF.

Concerning this clone itself: The read comes to an end 3 residues before the CDR3 does, leaving the germline J gene to fill in the end. The genes are TRBV20-1 and TRBJ2-1; D not resolved. Germline V gene data show CDR1 as DFQATT and CDR2 as SNEGSKA (reference sequence). The CDR3 is made up of 15 amino acids. Trimming removed 3 bases from V and 0 bases from J, with 12 bases in between. CDR3 bases read: TGCAGTGCTAGGAGTCCCAGGTACTCCTACAATGAG. It yields the protein CSARSPRYSYNE. The whole CDR3 protein is CSARSPRYSYNEQFF.

A note on this clone: The read is 3 residues too short to cover the CDR3 end, so that end is filled in from the germline J gene. The genes are TRBV2 and TRBJ1-2, with TRBD1 as a possible D gene (5 bases). Trimming stripped 7 bases from V and 0 bases from J, with 6 bases between. The CDR3 length is 12 residues. Germline lookup yields CDR1 SNHLY and CDR2 FYNNEI. CDR3 amino acids: CASTQANYGYTF. The CDR3 DNA, read in part, is TGTGCCAGCACACAGGCTAACTATGGC.

A word on this clone: The read falls 3 residues short of the CDR3 end, and the missing part is taken from the germline J gene. The chain employs TRBV19 and TRBJ2-3; D unresolved. Trimming shortened V by 6 bases and J by 2 bases, and 9 bases separated the two germline ends. CDR1 LNHDA and CDR2 SQIVND come from the germline V gene (reference sequence). This CDR3 is 13 amino acids long. The CDR3 loop reads CASSRGFTDTQYF. The sequenced CDR3 bases are TGTGCCAGTAGCCGAGGCTTCACAGATACG.

The CDR3 loop is CASSGTGGPYEQYF. Incomplete CDR3 DNA: TGCGCCAGCAGCGGGACAGGGGGCCCCTACGAG. The V gene is TRBV5-1, the J gene TRBJ2-7, with 12 bases lining up with TRBD1. The read ends 3 residues shy of where the CDR3 ends; the end is completed using the germline J gene. V was pared by 4 bases and J by 2 bases, with 1 base of the junction left unmatched. In germline, CDR1 is SGHRS, CDR2 YFSETQ. This CDR3 is 14 amino acids long. Full variable domain (outside the CDR3, taken from reference TRBV5-1 and TRBJ2-7): KAGVTQTPRYLIKTRGQQVTLSCSPISGHRSVSWYQQTPGQGLQFLFEYFSETQRNKGNFPGRFSGRQFSNSRSEMNVSTLELGDSALYLCASSGTGGPYEQYFGPGTRLTVT.

A word on this clone: The CDR3 is cut off 3 residues early in the read; its end comes from the germline J gene. V and J are TRBV5-6 and TRBJ2-3; 7 positions match TRBD1. This CDR3 spans 15 amino acids. V dropped 2 bases and J dropped 0; count of bases not matched to a gene: 3. CDR1 and CDR2 (germline): SGHDT, YYEEEE. The CDR3: CASSFTGESTDTQYF. CDR3 bases read: TGTGCCAGCAGCTTCACAGGGGAGAGCACAGATACG.

A note on this clone: The CDR3 extends 3 residues past the end of the read, so its final part is completed from the germline J gene. V is TRBV5-4 and J is TRBJ2-7; 9 positions agree with TRBD1. Germline V gives CDR1 SGHNT, CDR2 YYREEE (reference sequence). The CDR3 is 16 residues long. After removal of 4 bases from V and 4 bases from J, the junction contained 12 bases not matched to a gene. The CDR3 DNA, read in part, is TGTGCCAGCAGCATTCCCGGAGGACAGGGGTTTTACGAG. Protein sequence: CASSIPGGQGFYE. The full CDR3 reads CASSIPGGQGFYEQYF.

With respect to this clone: The read finishes 3 residues shy of the CDR3 end, and the germline J gene is used to complete it. The chain employs TRBV5-6 and TRBJ2-5; 8 bases are a match to TRBD2. CDR1 is SGHDT, CDR2 YYEEEE, per germline. This CDR3 region has 15 residues. With V trimmed by 2 bases and J by 4 bases, 7 bases remained unmatched. The CDR3 loop is CASSFGGGRGETQYF. Incomplete CDR3 DNA: TGTGCCAGCAGCTTCGGGGGGGGCCGTGGAGAGACC.

A note on this clone: The CDR3 is cut off 3 residues early in the read; its end comes from the germline J gene. V usage is TRBV5-6 and J usage is TRBJ1-5; D is possibly TRBD1 (6 bases). Germline values: CDR1 SGHDT, CDR2 YYEEEE. The CDR3 is 13 residues long. The ends were cut back, 2 bases at V and 9 bases at J, with 12 bases in the middle. Partial CDR3 DNA: TGTGCCAGCAGCTTTCAGGGGAGTAGGCCC. Amino acid sequence: CASSFQGSRP. The full CDR3 protein reads CASSFQGSRPQHF.

About this clone itself: The DNA ends 3 residues before the CDR3 does, and the rest of the CDR3 is filled in from the germline J gene. The rearrangement joins TRBV5-1 to TRBJ2-1; perhaps TRBD2 as D (5 bases). The CDR3 totals 15 residues. Trimming left V 7 bases short and J 5 bases short, with 19 bases between. The germline gives CDR1 SGHRS, CDR2 YFSETQ. CDR3: CASGVAASFNNEQFF. The sequenced part of the CDR3 DNA is TGCGCCAGCGGCGTGGCGGCTAGCTTCAACAATGAG.

In the case of this clone: Read data end 3 residues before the CDR3 end; the end is taken from the germline J gene. The rearrangement uses TRBV20-1 and TRBJ1-3; no clear D gene. The V gene lost 6 bases and the J gene lost 4 bases, with 10 bases spanning the gap. CDR1 and CDR2 from the germline V gene are DFQATT and SNEGSKA (reference sequence). CDR3 size: 12 residues. The DNA read from the CDR3 is TGCAGTGCCGGAGACGGGGGAAACACC. Translated: CSAGDGGNT. The full CDR3 reads CSAGDGGNTIYF.

As to this clone: Sequencing ends 3 residues short of the CDR3 end; the germline J gene provides the rest. The chain combines TRBV14 with TRBJ2-7; D is possibly TRBD2 (5 bases). The CDR3 totals 12 residues. Trimming removed 3 bases from V and 4 bases from J, with 7 bases in between. Germline V gene lookup returns CDR1 SGHDN and CDR2 FVKESK. CDR3 sequence: CASSQTGYEQYF. The part of the CDR3 DNA that was read is TGTGCCAGCAGCCAGACGGGGTACGAG.

About this clone: With the read ending 3 residues before the CDR3 end, the germline J gene is used to fill in that end. The chain uses TRBV20-1 and TRBJ2-1, with D perhaps TRBD1 (6 bases). Germline V lookup: CDR1 DFQATT, CDR2 SNEGSKA (reference sequence). The CDR3 consists of 12 residues. Trimming pared 5 bases from V and 9 bases from J, leaving 14 bases between. CDR3 DNA (partial): TGCAGTGCTGGCGGACAGAAGGGTGAG. Its translation: CSAGGQKGE. The full CDR3 protein is CSAGGQKGEQFF.